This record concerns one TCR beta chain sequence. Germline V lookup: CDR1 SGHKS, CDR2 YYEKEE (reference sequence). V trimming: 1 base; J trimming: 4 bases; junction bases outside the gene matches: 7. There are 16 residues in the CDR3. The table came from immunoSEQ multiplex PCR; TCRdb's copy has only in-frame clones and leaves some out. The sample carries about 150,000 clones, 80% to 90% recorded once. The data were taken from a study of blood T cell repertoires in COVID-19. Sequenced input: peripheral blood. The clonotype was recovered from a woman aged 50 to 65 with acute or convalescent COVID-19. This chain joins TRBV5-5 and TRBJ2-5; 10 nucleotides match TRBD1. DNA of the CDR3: TGTGCCAGCAGCTTGAGGACAGGGGGAAAAGGAGAGACCCAGTACTTC. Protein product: CASSLRTGGKGETQYF.